The rows below give T cell receptor beta chains drawn from one sample of a study of esophageal squamous cell carcinoma under preoperative chemotherapy. A single record per CDR3 protein comes from TCRdb applying MiXCR to the PCR reads. Of under 7,000 distinct CDR3 sequences listed, less than 35% are singletons. Sampling was conducted from a patient given preoperative chemotherapy. The receptors come from a human donor with esophageal squamous cell carcinoma. The donor label of this sample is uncertain. The CDR3 runs from the conserved cysteine through the conserved F or W. The order of the fields is D gene, J gene, clone size, V gene, CDR3 protein, CDR3 DNA. D genes are given only for firm matches. Rows may omit the clone size; those that give it use once, few, many or a size class.

d_call: -; j_call: TRBJ2-7; clone_size: -; v_call: TRBV28; cdr3_aa: CVSSVSLGTEQYF; cdr3_nt: TGTGTCAGCAGCGTTAGTTTGGGTACCGAGCAGTACTTC
d_call: -; j_call: TRBJ2-7; clone_size: medium-sized; v_call: TRBV7-9; cdr3_aa: CASTRGGEFEQYF; cdr3_nt: TGTGCCAGCACCAGGGGCGGGGAATTCGAGCAGTACTTC
d_call: -; j_call: TRBJ2-5; clone_size: -; v_call: TRBV7-9; cdr3_aa: CASSNGQTENEEYF; cdr3_nt: TGTGCCAGCAGCAACGGACAGACCGAGAACGAGGAGTACTTC
d_call: -; j_call: TRBJ2-1; clone_size: many; v_call: TRBV10-3; cdr3_aa: CAISESGVEQFF; cdr3_nt: TGTGCCATCAGTGAGTCTGGGGTGGAGCAGTTCTTC
d_call: TRBD1; j_call: TRBJ2-7; clone_size: large; v_call: TRBV12-3/TRBV12-4; cdr3_aa: CASTLKGTGDSYEQYF; cdr3_nt: TGTGCCAGCACCCTAAAGGGGACAGGAGACTCCTACGAGCAGTACTTC
d_call: -; j_call: TRBJ2-6; clone_size: few; v_call: TRBV7-6; cdr3_aa: CASSLATGPSGANVLTF; cdr3_nt: TGTGCCAGCAGCTTGGCAACAGGTCCTTCTGGGGCCAACGTCCTGACTTTC
d_call: -; j_call: TRBJ1-1; clone_size: medium-sized; v_call: TRBV7-2; cdr3_aa: CASLPAGRVGLNTEAFF; cdr3_nt: TGTGCCAGCCTCCCAGCGGGCAGGGTTGGCCTGAACACTGAAGCTTTCTTT
d_call: TRBD2; j_call: TRBJ2-1; clone_size: medium-sized; v_call: TRBV6-1; cdr3_aa: CASSAELAGFYNEQFF; cdr3_nt: TGTGCCAGCAGTGCTGAACTAGCGGGGTTCTACAATGAGCAGTTCTTC
d_call: TRBD2; j_call: TRBJ2-1; clone_size: -; v_call: TRBV11-3; cdr3_aa: CASSKTSCYEQDF; cdr3_nt: TGTGCCAGCAGCAAGACTAGCTGCTACGAGCAGGACTTC
d_call: -; j_call: TRBJ2-5; clone_size: -; v_call: TRBV12-3/TRBV12-4; cdr3_aa: CARSFTGGSETQYF; cdr3_nt: TGTGCCAGGAGTTTTACGGGGGGCTCAGAGACCCAGTACTTC
d_call: -; j_call: TRBJ2-3; clone_size: -; v_call: TRBV10-3; cdr3_aa: CAISPRSLGTDAQYF; cdr3_nt: TGTGCCATCAGCCCGCGTAGTTTGGGCACAGATGCGCAGTATTTT
d_call: TRBD2; j_call: TRBJ2-3; clone_size: medium-sized; v_call: TRBV6-1; cdr3_aa: CASSGTGTSGVDTQYF; cdr3_nt: TGTGCCAGCAGTGGGACCGGGACTAGCGGGGTGGATACGCAGTATTTT
d_call: -; j_call: TRBJ2-5; clone_size: medium-sized; v_call: TRBV12-3/TRBV12-4; cdr3_aa: CASSPRGGHETQYF; cdr3_nt: TGTGCCAGCAGTCCCCGTGGGGGTCACGAGACCCAGTACTTC
d_call: TRBD2; j_call: TRBJ2-1; clone_size: medium-sized; v_call: TRBV12-3/TRBV12-4; cdr3_aa: CASKGTSGRAYNEQFF; cdr3_nt: TGTGCCAGCAAAGGGACTAGCGGGAGGGCCTACAATGAGCAGTTCTTC
d_call: TRBD1; j_call: TRBJ1-1; clone_size: many; v_call: TRBV27; cdr3_aa: CASGRTGGGNTEAFF; cdr3_nt: TGTGCCAGCGGAAGGACAGGGGGTGGGAACACTGAAGCTTTCTTT
d_call: TRBD2; j_call: TRBJ2-1; clone_size: -; v_call: TRBV27; cdr3_aa: CAGSLREGPNEEYF; cdr3_nt: TGTGCCGGCAGTTTGCGGGAGGGCCCCAACGAGGAGTACTTC
d_call: TRBD2; j_call: TRBJ2-2; clone_size: many; v_call: TRBV10-1; cdr3_aa: CASSGGLAGEGGELFF; cdr3_nt: TGCGCCAGCAGTGGGGGACTAGCGGGCGAAGGCGGGGAGCTGTTTTTT
d_call: TRBD2; j_call: TRBJ2-1; clone_size: large; v_call: TRBV7-2; cdr3_aa: CASSFWTSGNEQFF; cdr3_nt: TGTGCCAGCAGCTTCTGGACTAGCGGAAATGAGCAGTTCTTC
d_call: -; j_call: TRBJ2-7; clone_size: -; v_call: TRBV12-3/TRBV12-4; cdr3_aa: CDSSLNFYEQYF; cdr3_nt: TGTGACAGCAGTTTAAACTTCTACGAGCAGTACTTC
d_call: -; j_call: TRBJ1-1; clone_size: many; v_call: TRBV7-2; cdr3_aa: CASSLGGVNTEAFF; cdr3_nt: TGTGCCAGCAGCTTAGGGGGGGTGAACACTGAAGCTTTCTTT
d_call: TRBD2; j_call: TRBJ2-1; clone_size: medium-sized; v_call: TRBV27; cdr3_aa: CASSLFGRDRGEQFF; cdr3_nt: TGTGCCAGCAGTTTATTCGGGAGGGACCGGGGTGAGCAGTTCTTC
d_call: TRBD2; j_call: TRBJ2-2; clone_size: -; v_call: TRBV7-6; cdr3_aa: CAGGLAERSDPGELFF; cdr3_nt: TGTGCCGGGGGACTAGCGGAGAGATCAGACCCCGGGGAGCTGTTTTTT
d_call: -; j_call: TRBJ2-7; clone_size: many; v_call: TRBV6-1; cdr3_aa: CASSPRYGGGYEQYF; cdr3_nt: TGTGCCAGCAGTCCCCGGTATGGGGGTGGCTACGAGCAGTACTTC
d_call: -; j_call: TRBJ2-3; clone_size: -; v_call: TRBV27; cdr3_aa: CASKYVSTDTQYF; cdr3_nt: TGTGCCAGCAAGTACGTTAGCACAGATACGCAGTATTTT
d_call: -; j_call: TRBJ2-1; clone_size: few; v_call: TRBV6-1; cdr3_aa: CASSLSSYNEQFF; cdr3_nt: TGTGCCAGCAGCCTAAGCTCCTACAATGAGCAGTTCTTC
d_call: -; j_call: TRBJ2-7; clone_size: many; v_call: TRBV6-1; cdr3_aa: CASTDRLTYEQYF; cdr3_nt: TGTGCCAGTACAGACCGTCTAACTTACGAGCAGTACTTC
d_call: -; j_call: TRBJ1-1; clone_size: -; v_call: TRBV4-1; cdr3_aa: CASSQDLGTTEAFF; cdr3_nt: TGCGCCAGCAGCCAAGATCTAGGGACCACTGAAGCTTTCTTT
d_call: TRBD2; j_call: TRBJ2-5; clone_size: many; v_call: TRBV7-2; cdr3_aa: CASSLSAGAYGETQYF; cdr3_nt: TGTGCCAGCAGCTTAAGTGCGGGAGCTTATGGGGAGACCCAGTACTTC
d_call: TRBD1; j_call: TRBJ2-1; clone_size: many; v_call: TRBV11-2; cdr3_aa: CASSLDPASPKSRQGASREQFF; cdr3_nt: TGTGCCAGCAGCTTAGATCCCGCCTCTCCTAAATCACGCCAGGGGGCAAGTCGAGAGCAGTTCTTC
d_call: -; j_call: TRBJ2-7; clone_size: many; v_call: TRBV7-8; cdr3_aa: CASSLRETIGGGHEQYF; cdr3_nt: TGTGCCAGCAGCTTACGGGAGACTATAGGAGGCGGCCATGAGCAGTACTTC
d_call: TRBD2; j_call: TRBJ2-3; clone_size: many; v_call: TRBV27; cdr3_aa: CASTKGTSGPPDTQYF; cdr3_nt: TGTGCCAGCACAAAGGGGACTAGCGGGCCCCCCGATACGCAGTATTTT
d_call: TRBD1; j_call: TRBJ1-2; clone_size: many; v_call: TRBV6-2/TRBV6-3; cdr3_aa: CASTQTGGRDGYTF; cdr3_nt: TGTGCCAGCACCCAGACAGGGGGAAGGGACGGCTACACCTTC
d_call: -; j_call: TRBJ2-1; clone_size: many; v_call: TRBV7-6; cdr3_aa: CASSQGYEQFF; cdr3_nt: TGTGCCAGCAGCCAGGGTTACGAGCAGTTCTTC
d_call: -; j_call: TRBJ2-5; clone_size: many; v_call: TRBV5-4; cdr3_aa: CASSFSGRGIDNEQYF; cdr3_nt: TGTGCCAGCAGCTTCTCTGGCAGGGGTATCGACAATGAGCAGTACTTC
d_call: -; j_call: TRBJ2-1; clone_size: many; v_call: TRBV24-1; cdr3_aa: CATSDSGKGYNEQFF; cdr3_nt: TGTGCCACCAGTGATTCAGGGAAGGGGTACAATGAGCAGTTCTTC
d_call: TRBD1; j_call: TRBJ2-1; clone_size: few; v_call: TRBV27; cdr3_aa: CASRRTGGSYEQFF; cdr3_nt: TGTGCCAGCAGGAGGACAGGGGGATCCTACGAGCAGTTCTTC
d_call: -; j_call: TRBJ2-3; clone_size: many; v_call: TRBV11-3; cdr3_aa: CASSSSGVKSTDTQYF; cdr3_nt: TGTGCCAGTAGCTCTTCGGGAGTAAAAAGCACAGATACGCAGTATTTT
d_call: TRBD1; j_call: TRBJ2-5; clone_size: -; v_call: TRBV6-1; cdr3_aa: CASSAGTGPGYEEYF; cdr3_nt: TGTGCCAGCAGTGCAGGGACAGGCCCTGGCTACGAGGAGTACTTC
d_call: -; j_call: TRBJ1-1; clone_size: medium-sized; v_call: TRBV6-1; cdr3_aa: CASSEGTEAFF; cdr3_nt: TGTGCCAGCAGTGAAGGAACTGAAGCTTTCTTT
d_call: TRBD1; j_call: TRBJ2-1; clone_size: many; v_call: TRBV7-2; cdr3_aa: CASSPRGQGIDEQFF; cdr3_nt: TGTGCCAGCAGCCCACGGGGACAGGGAATCGATGAGCAGTTCTTC
d_call: TRBD2; j_call: TRBJ2-1; clone_size: -; v_call: TRBV6-1; cdr3_aa: CAGIAGSSGPNEQFF; cdr3_nt: TGTGCCGGCATCGCGGGGAGTAGCGGGCCCAATGAGCAGTTCTTC
d_call: -; j_call: TRBJ2-5; clone_size: -; v_call: TRBV7-7; cdr3_aa: CAGCRGSGSYNEQYF; cdr3_nt: TGTGCTGGCTGCCGAGGGAGCGGTTCCTACAATGAGCAGTACTTC
d_call: TRBD2; j_call: TRBJ2-1; clone_size: many; v_call: TRBV12-3/TRBV12-4; cdr3_aa: CASSPLAGTTYNEQFF; cdr3_nt: TGTGCCAGCAGTCCTCTAGCGGGAACAACCTACAATGAGCAGTTCTTC
d_call: -; j_call: TRBJ2-7; clone_size: many; v_call: TRBV6-2/TRBV6-3; cdr3_aa: CASSLVAVSYEQYF; cdr3_nt: TGTGCCAGCAGTTTGGTGGCTGTCTCCTACGAGCAGTACTTC
d_call: TRBD2; j_call: TRBJ2-2; clone_size: many; v_call: TRBV7-2; cdr3_aa: CASSLRAGGVGELFF; cdr3_nt: TGTGCCAGCAGCTTACGGGCGGGAGGGGTCGGGGAGCTGTTTTTT
d_call: TRBD1; j_call: TRBJ2-1; clone_size: many; v_call: TRBV6-5; cdr3_aa: CASSYSGQGGYEQFF; cdr3_nt: TGTGCCAGCAGTTACTCGGGACAGGGGGGGTACGAGCAGTTCTTC
d_call: -; j_call: TRBJ2-1; clone_size: -; v_call: TRBV7-3; cdr3_aa: CASCVRGQETRYF; cdr3_nt: TGTGCCAGCTGCGTGCGGGGTCAAGAGACCCGGTACTTC